This T cell receptor (beta chain) emerged from a study of response to subunit inactivated influenza vaccine. The CDR3 covers 14 residues. V was cut by 1 base and J by 2 bases, with 8 bases left in between. Germline CDR1 reads SGHTA; CDR2 reads FQGTGA. General study findings and limits: After each seasonal influenza vaccination, few new T cells are recruited, the authors suggested.

TCRdb reprocessed the RT-PCR reads via MiXCR and lists one record per CDR3 protein. Counted here are about half a million distinct CDR3 sequences, roughly 11% occurring once; the ten biggest clones make up more than 10%. Concerning this clonotype: Antigen unknown.

The TCR originated in a man between 50 and 59 years old who received an inactivated influenza vaccine. Material: PBMCs from blood, obtained 45 days after vaccination. The chain uses TRBV7-3 and TRBJ2-5; D may be TRBD1 or TRBD2 (5 bases each). CDR3 bases: TGTGCCAGCAGCTTAAACGGGGCTCAAGAGACCCAGTACTTC. Encoded protein: CASSLNGAQETQYF.